This TCR beta chain was profiled in a study of blood T cell repertoires in COVID-19. Study details: The United States, Italy and Spain provided the acute and convalescent COVID-19 samples. In each case, the material was cDNA or gDNA derived from T cells, B-cell-depleted T cells, or PBMCs.

Seattle patients were enrolled while actively infected and followed longitudinally. The CDR3 has 15 residues. Per the germline V gene, CDR1 is SNHLY and CDR2 is FYNNEI. V gave up 5 bases and J gave up 5 bases; unmatched junction bases: 6. In the original workflow: Estimation of nucleated cell counts was performed using reference gene primer amplification. The repertoire was sequenced with immunoSEQ multiplex PCR; TCRdb's copy has only in-frame clones and lacks some. Clone size and the V and J calls come from that table; the DNA yielded D and trimming. The sample consists of about 250,000 clones, roughly 82% of them appearing once.

The chain is built from TRBV2 and TRBJ2-5, with 12 bases matching TRBD2. Sample: peripheral blood. The sequence was obtained from a woman older than 75 with COVID-19, enrolled during active disease. The CDR3: CASSILAGGRETQYF. CDR3 bases: TGTGCCAGCAGTATCCTAGCGGGGGGGCGGGAGACCCAGTACTTC.